These 8 T cell receptor beta chains were all obtained from the same sample, sequenced in a study of shared clonotypes between healthy human individuals. This table comes from immunoSEQ multiplex PCR, and its TCRdb copy is limited to in-frame clones, with some not included. Of roughly 1,500,000 clones in the sample, approximately 98% are singletons; the top ten hold about 0.45%. Sequences were obtained from naive CD4+ T cells sorted from blood. The subset here: CD45RA+ positively selected. The receptors here all came from a man aged 25 to 45 in good health.

The rearrangement joins TRBV6-5 to TRBJ2-1; 12 bases agree with TRBD2. This CDR3 has 14 amino acids. Germline V gene data show CDR1 as MNHEY and CDR2 as SVGAGI. J gave up 8 bases and V 5 bases, and 4 bases lay outside the gene matches. The CDR3: CASSRTSGIHEQFF. The CDR3 nucleotides are TGTGCCAGCAGTCGGACTAGCGGGATCCATGAGCAGTTCTTC.

The rearrangement joins TRBV7-9 to TRBJ1-3; D unclear. The CDR3 runs 14 residues. V lost 3 bases and J lost 2, with 8 bases in between. CDR1 and CDR2 from the germline V gene are SEHNR and FQNEAQ (reference sequence). The DNA of the CDR3 is TGTGCCAGCAGCTTGCCTGGGCCTGGAAACACCATATATTTT. This encodes CASSLPGPGNTIYF.

The V call is TRBV5-1, the J call TRBJ1-1, with D possibly being TRBD1 (5 bases). Between the trimmed V and J ends, which lost 4 bases and 8 bases, there was a span of 12 bases. Germline CDR1 is SGHRS and CDR2 is YFSETQ. This CDR3 is built from 12 residues. The CDR3 DNA reads as TGCGCCAGCAGCGTATTTCGGACAGAAGCTTTCTTT. Its translation: CASSVFRTEAFF.

J is TRBJ1-2 and V is TRBV18; tentative D call: TRBD1 (5 bases). The CDR3 extends over 15 amino acids. The V end was cut by 4 bases, the J end by 2 bases, with 14 bases between. Germline lookup yields CDR1 KGHSH and CDR2 LQKENI. The CDR3 DNA reads TGTGCCAGCTCACGGGTTTGGGACCTAAACTATGGCTACACCTTC. Protein sequence: CASSRVWDLNYGYTF. The full variable domain, completed using reference TRBV18 and TRBJ1-2, is NAGVMQNPRHLVRRRGQEARLRCSPMKGHSHVYWYRQLPEEGLKFMVYLQKENIIDESGMPKERFSAEFPKEGPSILRIQQVVRGDSAAYFCASSRVWDLNYGYTFGSGTRLTVV.

The rearrangement joins TRBV7-2 to TRBJ2-1; 12 bases are a match to TRBD2. CDR1 SGHTA and CDR2 FQGNSA come from the germline V gene. The CDR3 sequence is 16 residues long. J gave up 5 bases and V 5 bases, and 7 bases lay outside the gene matches. The CDR3 protein is CASSRLAGVSNNEQFF. DNA for the CDR3: TGTGCCAGCAGCCGACTAGCGGGAGTAAGCAACAATGAGCAGTTCTTC. Full variable domain (missing parts from reference TRBV7-2 and TRBJ2-1): GAGVSQSPSNKVTEKGKDVELRCDPISGHTALYWYRQSLGQGLEFLIYFQGNSAPDKSGLPSDRFSAERTGGSVSTLTIQRTQQEDSAVYLCASSRLAGVSNNEQFFGPGTRLTVL.

Remarks on this clone: Other DNA sequences in the same sample also yield this CDR3. The chain couples TRBV14 to TRBJ2-1, with 10 bases fitting TRBD2. V shed 0 bases, J shed 0 bases, and the junction held 2 bases outside the gene matches. Looked up from germline, CDR1 is SGHDN and CDR2 is FVKESK. The CDR3 runs 17 residues. The DNA for the CDR3 is TGTGCCAGCAGCCAAGATCCTAGCGGGAGCTCCTACAATGAGCAGTTCTTC. It codes for CASSQDPSGSSYNEQFF.

The chain is built from TRBV5-6 and TRBJ2-5; possible D gene TRBD2, 5 bases. With 4 bases removed from V and 3 bases from J, the gap between germline ends came to 16 bases. CDR1 and CDR2 (germline): SGHDT, YYEEEE. CDR3 length: 15 residues. The CDR3 DNA reads as TGTGCCAGCAGCGGTTTACTGTTGAGGGAAGAGACCCAGTACTTC. It yields the protein CASSGLLLREETQYF.

The rearrangement joins TRBV9 to TRBJ2-2; 10 positions agree with TRBD2. Per the germline V gene, CDR1 is SGDLS and CDR2 is YYNGEE. V lost 0 bases to trimming and J lost 4 bases; unmatched junction nucleotides: 3. The CDR3 is 16 amino acids. CDR3 DNA sequence: TGTGCCAGCAGCGTAGTTCCTAGCGGGGGCACCGGGGAGCTGTTTTTT. It specifies CASSVVPSGGTGELFF.